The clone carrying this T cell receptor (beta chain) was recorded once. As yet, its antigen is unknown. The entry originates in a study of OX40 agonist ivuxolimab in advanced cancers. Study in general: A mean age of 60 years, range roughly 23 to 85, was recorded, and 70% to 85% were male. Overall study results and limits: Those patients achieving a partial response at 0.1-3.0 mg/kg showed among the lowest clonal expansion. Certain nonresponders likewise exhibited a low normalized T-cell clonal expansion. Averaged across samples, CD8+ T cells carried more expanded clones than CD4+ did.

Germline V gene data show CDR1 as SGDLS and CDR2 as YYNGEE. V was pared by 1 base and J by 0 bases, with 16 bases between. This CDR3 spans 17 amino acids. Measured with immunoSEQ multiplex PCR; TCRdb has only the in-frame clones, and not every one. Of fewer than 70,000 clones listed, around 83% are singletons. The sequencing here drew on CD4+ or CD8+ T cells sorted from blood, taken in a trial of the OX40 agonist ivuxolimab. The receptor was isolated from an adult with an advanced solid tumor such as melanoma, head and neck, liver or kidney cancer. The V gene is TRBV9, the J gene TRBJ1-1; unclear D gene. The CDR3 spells CASSVNERNLMNTEAFF. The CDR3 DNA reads TGTGCCAGCAGCGTAAACGAGAGGAACCTCATGAACACTGAAGCTTTCTTT.